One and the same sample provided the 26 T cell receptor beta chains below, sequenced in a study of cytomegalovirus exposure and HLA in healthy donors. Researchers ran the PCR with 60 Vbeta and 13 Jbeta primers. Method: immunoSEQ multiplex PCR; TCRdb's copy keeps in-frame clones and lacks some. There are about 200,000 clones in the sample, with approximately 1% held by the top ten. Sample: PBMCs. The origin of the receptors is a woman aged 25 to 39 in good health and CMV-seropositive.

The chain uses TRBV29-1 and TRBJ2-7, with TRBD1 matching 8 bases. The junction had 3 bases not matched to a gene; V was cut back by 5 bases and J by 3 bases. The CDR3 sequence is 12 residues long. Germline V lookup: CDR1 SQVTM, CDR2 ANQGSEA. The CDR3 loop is CSVQGAGYEQYF. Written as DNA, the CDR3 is TGCAGCGTTCAGGGGGCAGGCTACGAGCAGTACTTC.

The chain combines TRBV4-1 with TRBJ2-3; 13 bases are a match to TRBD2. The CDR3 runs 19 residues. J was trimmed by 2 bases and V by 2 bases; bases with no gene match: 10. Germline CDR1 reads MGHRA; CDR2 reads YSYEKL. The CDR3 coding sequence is TGCGCCAGCAGCCAACGGACTAGCGGGAGTAGAGGGGACACAGATACGCAGTATTTT. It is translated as CASSQRTSGSRGDTDTQYF.

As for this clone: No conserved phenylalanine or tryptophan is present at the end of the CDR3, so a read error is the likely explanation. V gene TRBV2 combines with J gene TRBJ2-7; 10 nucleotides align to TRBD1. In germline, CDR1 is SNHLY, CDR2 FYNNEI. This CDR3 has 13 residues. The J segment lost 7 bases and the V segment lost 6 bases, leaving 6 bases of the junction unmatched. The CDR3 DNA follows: TGTGCCAGCAGGACAGGGGGCTTGGGTGAGCAGTACCTC. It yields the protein CASRTGGLGEQYL.

The CDR3 region is CASSESLAGGTDTQYF. For the CDR3, the DNA is TGTGCCAGCAGTGAGAGTCTAGCGGGGGGGACAGATACGCAGTATTTT. The chain has TRBV6-1 and TRBJ2-3; 12 nucleotides match TRBD2. V was clipped by 3 bases and J by 3 bases; unmatched bases: 4. The CDR3 has 16 amino acids. Germline CDR1 and CDR2: MNHNS and SASEGT.

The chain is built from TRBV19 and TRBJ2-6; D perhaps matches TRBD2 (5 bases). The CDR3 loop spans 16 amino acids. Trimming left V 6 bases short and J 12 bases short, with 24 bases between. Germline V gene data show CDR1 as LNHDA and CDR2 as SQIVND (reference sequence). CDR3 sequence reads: CASSDLRGRRTTVLTF. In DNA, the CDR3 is TGTGCCAGTAGCGACCTTCGAGGGAGACGCACTACCGTCCTGACTTTC.

The CDR3 loop reads CASSPWGQLITEAFF. In DNA form, the CDR3 reads TGTGCCAGCTCACCTTGGGGACAGCTCATCACTGAAGCTTTCTTT. V is TRBV18 and J is TRBJ1-1; 7 bases agree with TRBD1. V gave up 3 bases and J gave up 4 bases; unmatched junction bases: 8. Germline CDR1 and CDR2: KGHSH and LQKENI. The CDR3 is 15 amino acids.

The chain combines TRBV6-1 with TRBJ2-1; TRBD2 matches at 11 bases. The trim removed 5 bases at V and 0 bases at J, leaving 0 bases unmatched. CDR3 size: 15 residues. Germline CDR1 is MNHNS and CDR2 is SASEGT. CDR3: CASSTSGGSYNEQFF. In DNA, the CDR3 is TGTGCCAGCAGTACTAGCGGGGGCTCCTACAATGAGCAGTTCTTC.

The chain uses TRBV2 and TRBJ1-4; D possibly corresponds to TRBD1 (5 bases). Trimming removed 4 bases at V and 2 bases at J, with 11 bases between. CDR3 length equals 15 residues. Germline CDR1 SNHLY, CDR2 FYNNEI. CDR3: CASSGQGFTNEKLFF. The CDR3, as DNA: TGTGCCAGCAGTGGGCAGGGTTTCACTAATGAAAAACTGTTTTTT.

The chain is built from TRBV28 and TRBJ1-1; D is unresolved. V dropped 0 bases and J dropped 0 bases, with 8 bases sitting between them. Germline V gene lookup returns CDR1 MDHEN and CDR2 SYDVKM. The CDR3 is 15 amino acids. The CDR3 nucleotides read TGTGCCAGCAGTTTATGGTCCGGGGTGAACACTGAAGCTTTCTTT. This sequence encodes CASSLWSGVNTEAFF.

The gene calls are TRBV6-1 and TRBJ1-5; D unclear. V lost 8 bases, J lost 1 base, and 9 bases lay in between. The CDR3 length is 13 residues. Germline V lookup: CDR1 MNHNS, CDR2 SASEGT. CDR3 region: CASSGRSNQPQHF. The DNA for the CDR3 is TGTGCCAGCTCGGGTCGGAGCAATCAGCCCCAGCATTTT.

The CDR3 DNA is TGTGCCAGCAGCGTAGCTGTCAGTCTGATGAACACTGAAGCTTTCTTT. It codes for CASSVAVSLMNTEAFF. The chain couples TRBV9 to TRBJ1-1, with D hard to call. This CDR3 spans 16 amino acids. V shed 0 bases and J shed 0 bases, with 12 bases lying between them. Germline lookup yields CDR1 SGDLS and CDR2 YYNGEE.

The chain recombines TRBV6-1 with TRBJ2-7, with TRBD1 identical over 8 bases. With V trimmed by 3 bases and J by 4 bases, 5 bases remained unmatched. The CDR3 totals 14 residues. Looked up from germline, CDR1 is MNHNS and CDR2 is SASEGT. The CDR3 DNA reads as TGTGCCAGCAGTGAGGGGACAGGATGGTACGAGCAGTACTTC. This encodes CASSEGTGWYEQYF.

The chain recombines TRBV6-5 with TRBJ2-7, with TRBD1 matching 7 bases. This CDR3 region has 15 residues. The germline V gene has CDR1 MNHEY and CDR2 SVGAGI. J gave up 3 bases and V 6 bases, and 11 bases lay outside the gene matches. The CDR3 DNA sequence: TGTGCCAGCAGCCACGACGGGACAGCGTACTACGAGCAGTACTTC. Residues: CASSHDGTAYYEQYF.

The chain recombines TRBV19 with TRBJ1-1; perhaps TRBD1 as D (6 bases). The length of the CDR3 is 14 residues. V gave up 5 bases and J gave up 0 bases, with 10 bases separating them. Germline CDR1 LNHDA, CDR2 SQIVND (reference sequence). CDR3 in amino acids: CASSHRAMNTEAFF. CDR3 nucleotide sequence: TGTGCCAGTAGTCACAGGGCTATGAACACTGAAGCTTTCTTT.

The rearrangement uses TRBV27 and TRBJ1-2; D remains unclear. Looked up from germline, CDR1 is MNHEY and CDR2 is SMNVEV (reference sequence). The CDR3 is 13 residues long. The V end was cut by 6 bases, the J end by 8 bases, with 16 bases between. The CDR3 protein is CASSRTRAGGYTF. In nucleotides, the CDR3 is TGTGCCAGCAGCCGGACCCGGGCGGGGGGCTACACCTTC.

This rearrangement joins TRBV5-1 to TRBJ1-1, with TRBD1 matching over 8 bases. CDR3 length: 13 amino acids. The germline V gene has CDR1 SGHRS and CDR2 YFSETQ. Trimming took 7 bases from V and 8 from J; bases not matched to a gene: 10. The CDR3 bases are TGCGCCAGCGCGCACAACCGGGACAGGGAAGCTTTCTTT. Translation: CASAHNRDREAFF. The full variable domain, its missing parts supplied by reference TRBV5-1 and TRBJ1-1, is KAGVTQTPRYLIKTRGQQVTLSCSPISGHRSVSWYQQTPGQGLQFLFEYFSETQRNKGNFPGRFSGRQFSNSRSEMNVSTLELGDSALYLCASAHNRDREAFFGQGTRLTVV.

The CDR3 coding sequence is TGTGCCAGCAGCGTAGGCCCCGGGACACCTCATGGCTACACCTTC. Translating gives CASSVGPGTPHGYTF. The chain recombines TRBV9 with TRBJ1-2, with a tentative D call TRBD1 (6 bases). V lost 0 bases, J lost 6 bases, and 15 bases lay in between. The CDR3 extends over 15 amino acids. The V gene's germline CDR1 is SGDLS and CDR2 YYNGEE.

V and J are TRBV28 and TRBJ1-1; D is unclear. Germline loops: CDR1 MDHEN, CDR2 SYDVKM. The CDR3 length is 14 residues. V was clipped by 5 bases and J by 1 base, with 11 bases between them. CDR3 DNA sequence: TGTGCCAGCAGTGAGGACGGAGGGAACACTGAAGCTTTCTTT. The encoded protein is CASSEDGGNTEAFF.

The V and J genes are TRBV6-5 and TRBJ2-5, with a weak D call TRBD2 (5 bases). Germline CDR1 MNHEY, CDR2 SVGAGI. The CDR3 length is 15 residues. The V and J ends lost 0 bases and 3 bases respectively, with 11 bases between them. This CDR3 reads CASSYSVEGKETQYF. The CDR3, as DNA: TGTGCCAGCAGTTACTCAGTTGAGGGAAAAGAGACCCAGTACTTC.

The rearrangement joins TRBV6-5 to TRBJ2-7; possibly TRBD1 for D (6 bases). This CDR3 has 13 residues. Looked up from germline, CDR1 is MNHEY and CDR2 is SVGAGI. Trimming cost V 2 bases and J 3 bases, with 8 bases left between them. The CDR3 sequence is CASSYPRGYEQYF. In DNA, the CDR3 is TGTGCCAGCAGTTACCCCAGGGGCTACGAGCAGTACTTC.

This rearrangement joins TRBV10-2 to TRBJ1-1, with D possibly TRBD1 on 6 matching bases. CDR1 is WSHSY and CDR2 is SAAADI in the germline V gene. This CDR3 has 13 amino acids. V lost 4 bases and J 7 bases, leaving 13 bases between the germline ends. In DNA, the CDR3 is TGCGCCAGCAGTGTCATCGGGACAAATGAAGCTTTCTTT. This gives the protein CASSVIGTNEAFF.

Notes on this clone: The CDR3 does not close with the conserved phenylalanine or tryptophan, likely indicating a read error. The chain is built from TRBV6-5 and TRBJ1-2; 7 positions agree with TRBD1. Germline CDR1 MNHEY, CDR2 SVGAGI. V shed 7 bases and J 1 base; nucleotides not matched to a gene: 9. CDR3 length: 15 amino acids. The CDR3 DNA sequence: TGTGCCAGCACCTCCTCCCACAGGGGTAACTATGGCTACACCCTC. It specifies CASTSSHRGNYGYTL.

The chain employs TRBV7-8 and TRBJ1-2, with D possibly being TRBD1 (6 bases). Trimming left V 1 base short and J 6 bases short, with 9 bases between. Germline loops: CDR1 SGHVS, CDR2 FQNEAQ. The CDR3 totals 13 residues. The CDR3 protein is CASSLVRGDGYTF. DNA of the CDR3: TGTGCCAGCAGCTTAGTCAGGGGCGATGGCTACACCTTC.

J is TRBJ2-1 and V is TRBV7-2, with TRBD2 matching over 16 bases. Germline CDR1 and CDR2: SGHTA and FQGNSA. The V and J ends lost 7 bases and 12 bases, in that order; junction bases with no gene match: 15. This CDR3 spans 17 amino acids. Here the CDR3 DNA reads TGTGCCAGCACCCTTACGAAGGGGACTAGCGGGAGGGCGGGGCAGTTCTTC. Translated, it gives CASTLTKGTSGRAGQFF.

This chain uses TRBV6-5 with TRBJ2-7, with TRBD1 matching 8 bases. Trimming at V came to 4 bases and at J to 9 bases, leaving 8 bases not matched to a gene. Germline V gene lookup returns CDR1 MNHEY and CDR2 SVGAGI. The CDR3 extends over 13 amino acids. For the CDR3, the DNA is TGTGCCAGCAGTTCCTGGCGGGACAGGCCGCAGTACTTC. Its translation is CASSSWRDRPQYF.

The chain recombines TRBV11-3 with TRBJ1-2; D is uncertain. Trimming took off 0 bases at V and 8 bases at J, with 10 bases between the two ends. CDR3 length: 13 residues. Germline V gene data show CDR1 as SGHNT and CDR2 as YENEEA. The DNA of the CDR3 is TGTGCCAGCAGCTTAGATAGAGGGATCGGCTACACCTTC. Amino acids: CASSLDRGIGYTF.